These 15 T cell receptor beta chains came from one sample sequenced in a study of T cell changes during pregnancy in multiple sclerosis. The data were produced by immunoSEQ multiplex PCR, yet TCRdb's version contains in-frame clones alone and is incomplete. This sample carries tens of thousands of clones, roughly 93% of them seen once, and the ten largest clones take around 3.7%. The sample in question was CD8+ T cells from peripheral blood mononuclear cells, obtained in the second trimester of pregnancy. The receptors shown here come from a female donor with multiple sclerosis, enrolled in a pregnancy study.

This clone has at least ten counts. The rearrangement joins TRBV14 to TRBJ2-7; TRBD2 might be the D (5 bases). Trimming removed 4 bases at V and 1 base at J, with 11 bases between. CDR3 length equals 14 residues. CDR1 SGHDN and CDR2 FVKESK come from the germline V gene. CDR3 sequence reads: CASSPWTGSYEQYF. In DNA, the CDR3 is TGTGCCAGCAGCCCCTGGACGGGGTCCTACGAGCAGTACTTC.

This sequence joins TRBV6-1 and TRBJ1-3, with D hard to call. The CDR3 loop spans 14 amino acids. Germline assignment: CDR1 MNHNS and CDR2 SASEGT. V lost 4 bases to trimming and J lost 0 bases, with 7 bases between them. The CDR3 nucleotides read TGTGCCAGCAGTGGAGAGAACTCTGGAAACACCATATATTTT. It encodes CASSGENSGNTIYF.

The chain joins TRBV19 to TRBJ2-1, with D perhaps matching TRBD1 (7 bases). The CDR3 contains 15 residues. The V gene lost 3 bases and the J gene lost 7 bases, with 16 bases spanning the gap. CDR1 is LNHDA and CDR2 is SQIVND in the germline V gene (reference sequence). The CDR3 DNA is TGTGCCAGTAGTATTCGGGCAGGGGGGACGAATGAGCAGTTCTTC. Protein product: CASSIRAGGTNEQFF.

This clone was counted a single time. This chain connects TRBV7-2 to TRBJ1-2, with D maybe TRBD1 (6 bases). The germline V gene encodes CDR1 SGHTA and CDR2 FQGNSA. The CDR3 runs to 13 residues. V dropped 1 base and J dropped 7 bases, with 10 bases sitting between them. For the CDR3, the DNA is TGTGCCAGCAGCTTAGGGTGGGGGCGTGGCTACACCTTC. Translated: CASSLGWGRGYTF. The full variable domain, with the rest looked up from reference TRBV7-2 and TRBJ1-2, is GAGVSQSPSNKVTEKGKDVELRCDPISGHTALYWYRQSLGQGLEFLIYFQGNSAPDKSGLPSDRFSAERTGGSVSTLTIQRTQQEDSAVYLCASSLGWGRGYTFGSGTRLTVV.

This clone was seen just once. The CDR3 region is CASSQVMGLQYNEQFF. DNA of the CDR3: TGTGCCAGCAGCCAAGTGATGGGACTACAATACAATGAGCAGTTCTTC. V and J are TRBV14 and TRBJ2-1; 7 bases are a match to TRBD2. Germline V gene lookup returns CDR1 SGHDN and CDR2 FVKESK. CDR3 length equals 16 residues. Losses at the gene ends were 1 base for V and 4 bases for J; bases not matched to a gene: 7.

The chain recombines TRBV7-9 with TRBJ2-1; 9 nucleotides agree with TRBD2. Germline assignment: CDR1 SEHNR and CDR2 FQNEAQ (reference sequence). J gave up 10 bases and V 4 bases, and 11 bases lay outside the gene matches. This CDR3 has 15 amino acids. CDR3 protein: CASSSPLAGRGEQFF. DNA for the CDR3: TGTGCCAGCAGCTCCCCCCTAGCGGGGAGGGGGGAGCAGTTCTTC.

This chain uses TRBV5-1 with TRBJ1-1, with D possibly TRBD1 on 6 matching bases. This CDR3 comprises 13 residues. Between the trimmed V and J ends, which lost 8 bases and 4 bases, there was a span of 15 bases. Germline V gives CDR1 SGHRS, CDR2 YFSETQ. CDR3 region: CASQDRWGTEAFF. The CDR3 region has the DNA TGCGCCAGTCAAGACAGGTGGGGCACTGAAGCTTTCTTT. Complete variable domain (other parts from reference TRBV5-1 and TRBJ1-1): KAGVTQTPRYLIKTRGQQVTLSCSPISGHRSVSWYQQTPGQGLQFLFEYFSETQRNKGNFPGRFSGRQFSNSRSEMNVSTLELGDSALYLCASQDRWGTEAFFGQGTRLTVV.

This clone was detected only once. In nucleotides, the CDR3 is TGTGCCAGCAGCTTGGAGGGGGACAAAAACATTCAGTACTTC. Its protein product is CASSLEGDKNIQYF. The V gene is TRBV5-6, the J gene TRBJ2-4; TRBD1 is a possible D gene (6 bases). The germline V gene encodes CDR1 SGHDT and CDR2 YYEEEE. V dropped 0 bases and J dropped 3 bases, with 7 bases sitting between them. The CDR3 totals 14 residues.

The chain has TRBV7-8 and TRBJ2-7, with TRBD1 as a possible D gene (6 bases). Germline CDR1 is SGHVS and CDR2 is FQNEAQ. Between the trimmed V and J ends, which lost 6 bases and 4 bases, there was a span of 16 bases. The CDR3 has 14 amino acids. The CDR3 region has the DNA TGTGCCAGCAGTCTTGACAGGACCCTATACGAGCAGTACTTC. Translating gives CASSLDRTLYEQYF.

Details on this clone: The junction does not match germline at one end; this may be a read error. The V gene is TRBV2, the J gene TRBJ1-3; TRBD1 agrees at 9 bases. The germline gives CDR1 SNHLY, CDR2 FYNNEI. The CDR3 contains 12 residues. The CDR3: CASAGAGTGLNF. The CDR3 coding sequence is TGTGCCAGCGCCGGTGCGGGGACAGGGCTTAATTTT.

The chain couples TRBV7-9 to TRBJ2-3; 7 bases match TRBD1. V shed 4 bases, J shed 1 base, and the junction held 5 bases outside the gene matches. The CDR3 contains 15 residues. The germline V gene encodes CDR1 SEHNR and CDR2 FQNEAQ (reference sequence). The CDR3 is CASSSTGSGTDTQYF. CDR3 DNA sequence: TGTGCCAGCAGCTCGACAGGGTCCGGCACAGATACGCAGTATTTT.

The chain employs TRBV4-3 and TRBJ2-7; D is uncertain. V lost 0 bases to trimming and J lost 3 bases, with 6 bases between them. The length of the CDR3 is 13 residues. Per germline, CDR1 LGHNA and CDR2 YSLEER. The CDR3 protein is CASSQDRSYEQYF. For the CDR3, the DNA is TGCGCCAGCAGCCAAGATAGGAGCTACGAGCAGTACTTC.

The rearrangement joins TRBV14 to TRBJ1-2; perhaps TRBD1 as D (5 bases). CDR1 SGHDN and CDR2 FVKESK come from the germline V gene. The CDR3 is 14 residues long. V lost 3 bases and J 4 bases, leaving 12 bases between the germline ends. The CDR3 sequence: CASSHEGTAYGYTF. CDR3 DNA sequence: TGTGCCAGCAGCCATGAGGGGACTGCCTATGGCTACACCTTC.

The V call is TRBV9, the J call TRBJ2-5; 10 bases agree with TRBD1. CDR3 length: 14 residues. Germline V gene sequence: CDR1 SGDLS, CDR2 YYNGEE. Trimming cost V 3 bases and J 2 bases; bases outside gene matches: 1. The DNA of the CDR3 is TGTGCCAGCAGCGGGGGACAGGGGCAAGAGACCCAGTACTTC. Amino acid sequence: CASSGGQGQETQYF.

This clone appeared once. The CDR3 region has the DNA TGTGCCAGCAGTTTAAGGGGGCGCCGAATCTACGAGCAGTACTTC. It encodes CASSLRGRRIYEQYF. This sequence joins TRBV27 and TRBJ2-7; TRBD1 aligns across 7 bases. CDR3 size: 15 residues. J was trimmed by 3 bases and V by 2 bases; bases with no gene match: 7. From germline, CDR1 is MNHEY and CDR2 SMNVEV (reference sequence).